The 27 T cell receptor beta chains below come from one sample, sequenced in a study of CD8+ T cells in alopecia areata. cDNA reverse transcribed from extracted RNA served as the sequencing template. Libraries were prepared by immunoSEQ multiplex PCR; TCRdb keeps only in-frame clonotypes and omits some of them. The sample has about 56,000 clones, about 96% seen once. The sequenced sample was CD8+ T cells sorted from blood, obtained at week 0. The source of these receptors is a human donor with alopecia areata.

The chain couples TRBV13 to TRBJ2-7; D is unresolved. V lost 5 bases to trimming and J lost 4 bases, with 9 bases between them. This CDR3 has 12 residues. Germline V lookup: CDR1 PRHDT, CDR2 FYEKMQ (reference sequence). The CDR3 here is CASSAAKYEQYF. Written as DNA, the CDR3 is TGTGCCAGCAGCGCCGCCAAATACGAGCAGTACTTC. Full variable domain (rest looked up from reference TRBV13 and TRBJ2-7): AAGVIQSPRHLIKEKRETATLKCYPIPRHDTVYWYQQGPGQDPQFLISFYEKMQSDKGSIPDRFSAQQFSDYHSELNMSSLELGDSALYFCASSAAKYEQYFGPGTRLTVT.

This sequence joins TRBV29-1 and TRBJ2-1, with TRBD1 identical over 8 bases. V trimming: 0 bases; J trimming: 3 bases; junction bases outside the gene matches: 7. The CDR3 totals 16 residues. The germline V gene encodes CDR1 SQVTM and CDR2 ANQGSEA. CDR3 sequence: CSVEDPRGTGYNEQFF. The CDR3 DNA follows: TGCAGCGTTGAAGATCCTAGGGGGACAGGCTACAATGAGCAGTTCTTC.

The chain combines TRBV29-1 with TRBJ1-4, with 7 bases fitting TRBD1. From germline, CDR1 is SQVTM and CDR2 ANQGSEA. Losses at the gene ends were 6 bases for V and 7 bases for J; bases not matched to a gene: 2. The CDR3 totals 11 residues. The CDR3 coding sequence is TGCAGCGTCTGGGACAGTGAAAAACTGTTTTTT. Translated: CSVWDSEKLFF.

In this sample, this clone turned up once. The CDR3 is CATSRGRLGDEAFF. For the CDR3, the DNA is TGTGCCACCAGCAGAGGACGTTTAGGGGACGAAGCTTTCTTT. The gene calls are TRBV15 and TRBJ1-1, with D possibly matching TRBD1 (5 bases). Germline loops: CDR1 LNHNV, CDR2 YYDKDF (reference sequence). Trimming left V 1 base short and J 8 bases short, with 14 bases between. The CDR3 spans 14 residues.

This rearrangement joins TRBV4-3 to TRBJ2-3; D might be TRBD2 (6 bases). CDR3 length: 16 amino acids. Germline V gene sequence: CDR1 LGHNA, CDR2 YSLEER. V was pared by 0 bases and J by 4 bases, with 14 bases between. The CDR3 spells CASSQDPPASADTQYF. CDR3 in DNA: TGCGCCAGCAGCCAAGATCCCCCAGCTAGCGCAGATACGCAGTATTTT.

This chain links TRBV7-9 with TRBJ2-3; 14 nucleotides match TRBD2. The CDR3 spans 19 residues. CDR1 SEHNR and CDR2 FQNEAQ come from the germline V gene (reference sequence). Trimming at V came to 4 bases and at J to 2 bases, leaving 11 bases not matched to a gene. DNA of the CDR3: TGTGCCAGCAGCTCCCCCGGGACTAGCGGGGGCACCCCCACAGATACGCAGTATTTT. Protein: CASSSPGTSGGTPTDTQYF.

J is TRBJ1-1 and V is TRBV11-2; TRBD1 matches at 9 bases. The germline V gene has CDR1 SGHAT and CDR2 FQNNGV. This CDR3 contains 14 residues. Trimming at V came to 1 base and at J to 4 bases, leaving 1 base not matched to a gene. The CDR3 sequence is CASSLGGQGTEAFF. In DNA, the CDR3 is TGTGCCAGCAGCTTAGGGGGACAGGGCACTGAAGCTTTCTTT.

The table lists this clone with a count of one. The chain is built from TRBV1 and TRBJ1-1; TRBD1 is the table's D call and was not checked against the DNA. TRBV1 is assigned pseudogene status. The CDR3 is 17 amino acids. CDR3: CTSSQGGSTGGNTEAFF. The CDR3 nucleotides read TGCACCAGCAGCCAAGGGGGCAGCACGGGCGGGAACACTGAAGCTTTCTTT.

This clone was counted a single time. This CDR3 is CASSDSSGGADTQYF. CDR3 sequence (DNA): TGTGCCAGCAGTGACAGTAGCGGGGGTGCAGATACGCAGTATTTT. The rearrangement uses TRBV6-4 and TRBJ2-3; 9 positions match TRBD2. V trimming: 2 bases; J trimming: 4 bases; junction bases outside the gene matches: 4. CDR1 is MRHNA, CDR2 SNTAGT, per germline. The CDR3 length is 15 residues.

The J gene is TRBJ1-2, the V gene TRBV9; D gene uncertain. Germline V gene data show CDR1 as SGDLS and CDR2 as YYNGEE. The CDR3 sequence is 17 residues long. V lost 0 bases and J 3 bases, leaving 18 bases between the germline ends. The CDR3 DNA follows: TGTGCCAGCAGCGTAGAAGGAGGAGGAGGTTCAGACTATGGCTACACCTTC. Protein sequence: CASSVEGGGGSDYGYTF.

This chain connects TRBV15 to TRBJ2-7, with TRBD2 matching 12 bases. The germline V gene encodes CDR1 LNHNV and CDR2 YYDKDF (reference sequence). V shed 3 bases and J 3 bases; nucleotides not matched to a gene: 3. There are 15 residues in the CDR3. This chain's CDR3 is CATSSGLAGNYEQYF. Here the CDR3 DNA reads TGTGCCACCAGCAGCGGACTAGCGGGGAACTACGAGCAGTACTTC. The full variable domain, its missing parts supplied by reference TRBV15 and TRBJ2-7, is DAMVIQNPRYQVTQFGKPVTLSCSQTLNHNVMYWYQQKSSQAPKLLFHYYDKDFNNEADTPDNFQSRRPNTSFCFLDIRSPGLGDTAMYLCATSSGLAGNYEQYFGPGTRLTVT.

The chain links TRBV5-1 to TRBJ1-1; 8 bases line up with TRBD1. The ends lost 4 bases at V and 1 base at J; junction bases unmatched: 9. The CDR3 has 16 residues. Germline V gene data show CDR1 as SGHRS and CDR2 as YFSETQ. CDR3 nucleotides: TGCGCCAGCAGCCCAGCAGGGGGCTGGGGGAACACTGAAGCTTTCTTT. This translates into CASSPAGGWGNTEAFF.

This rearrangement joins TRBV29-1 to TRBJ1-1, with D unclear. In germline, CDR1 is SQVTM, CDR2 ANQGSEA. V gave up 5 bases and J gave up 6 bases, with 7 bases separating them. This CDR3 is built from 10 residues. The DNA for the CDR3 is TGCAGCGTTCGGGGTTCTGAAGCTTTCTTT. It codes for CSVRGSEAFF.

V gene TRBV19 combines with J gene TRBJ1-1; 7 bases agree with TRBD1. V shed 4 bases and J 5 bases; nucleotides not matched to a gene: 13. The CDR3 is made up of 16 amino acids. Per germline, CDR1 LNHDA and CDR2 SQIVND (reference sequence). The CDR3 protein is CASSTRQGGDDTEAFF. CDR3 DNA: TGTGCCAGTAGTACACGACAGGGAGGCGATGATACTGAAGCTTTCTTT.

About this clone itself: This probably arose from a read error, given a far larger clone one base away. The V and J genes are TRBV7-6 and TRBJ1-2; 8 nucleotides align to TRBD1. This CDR3 contains 15 residues. Unmatched junction bases numbered 10, after V lost 5 bases and J lost 5 bases. Germline V lookup: CDR1 SGHVS, CDR2 FNYEAQ. CDR3 sequence reads: CASSQDRTGQYGYTF. CDR3 nucleotide sequence: TGTGCCAGCAGCCAAGATAGGACAGGGCAATATGGCTACACCTTC.

This chain uses TRBV5-5 with TRBJ2-7; 7 nucleotides align to TRBD1. The germline gives CDR1 SGHKS, CDR2 YYEKEE (reference sequence). Trimming at V came to 0 bases and at J to 3 bases, leaving 6 bases not matched to a gene. The CDR3 length is 15 residues. As DNA, the CDR3 is TGTGCCAGCAGCTTGGGACAGGGAAAAGGCTACGAGCAGTACTTC. Its protein is CASSLGQGKGYEQYF.

To note about this clone: Other DNA sequences from this sample encode an identical CDR3 as well. The rearrangement uses TRBV7-9 and TRBJ1-1, with no clear D. The CDR3 length is 13 residues. Per the germline V gene, CDR1 is SEHNR and CDR2 is FQNEAQ (reference sequence). With 7 bases removed from V and 4 bases from J, the gap between germline ends came to 13 bases. CDR3 DNA: TGTGCCAGCATGGCCAGTTTGGGCACTGAAGCTTTCTTT. Translating it yields CASMASLGTEAFF.

CDR3 amino acids: CASSPYRVYEQYF. In DNA, the CDR3 is TGTGCCAGCAGCCCTTACAGGGTCTACGAGCAGTACTTC. The chain couples TRBV7-2 to TRBJ2-7; possibly TRBD1 for D (6 bases). V lost 5 bases and J lost 3, with 11 bases in between. Germline CDR1 is SGHTA and CDR2 is FQGNSA. The CDR3 totals 13 residues.

This chain connects TRBV18 to TRBJ1-1; no clear D gene. The CDR3 contains 14 residues. CDR1 is KGHSH, CDR2 LQKENI, per germline. Trimming removed 2 bases at V and 1 base at J, with 8 bases between. The CDR3 spells CASSPAGGNTEAFF. CDR3 in DNA: TGTGCCAGCTCACCAGCCGGCGGGAACACTGAAGCTTTCTTT.

The chain has TRBV19 and TRBJ2-7, with unresolved D. Trimming shortened V by 6 bases and J by 1 base, and 7 bases separated the two germline ends. The CDR3 consists of 12 residues. From germline, CDR1 is LNHDA and CDR2 SQIVND (reference sequence). The DNA of the CDR3 is TGTGCCAGTAGCCCGGATTCCTACGAGCAGTACTTC. Amino acid sequence: CASSPDSYEQYF.

In the case of this clone: Other DNA sequences from this sample encode an identical CDR3 as well. The chain employs TRBV2 and TRBJ2-2, with 7 bases matching TRBD1. This CDR3 has 15 amino acids. CDR1 is SNHLY and CDR2 is FYNNEI in the germline V gene. V gave up 6 bases and J gave up 8 bases; unmatched junction bases: 12. For the CDR3, the DNA is TGTGCCAGCAGCCTACAGGGGATTGAGGCTGGGGAGCTGTTTTTT. Residues: CASSLQGIEAGELFF.

V usage is TRBV29-1 and J usage is TRBJ1-2, with D perhaps matching TRBD1 (5 bases). The V gene's germline CDR1 is SQVTM and CDR2 ANQGSEA. Trimming shortened V by 3 bases and J by 5 bases, and 10 bases separated the two germline ends. There are 12 residues in the CDR3. The CDR3 region has the DNA TGCAGCGTTGAGGGGCCGTTTTATGGCTACACCTTC. This gives the protein CSVEGPFYGYTF.

V is TRBV4-1 and J is TRBJ2-5, with 11 bases aligning to TRBD1. With V trimmed by 3 bases and J by 5 bases, 14 bases remained unmatched. Germline lookup yields CDR1 MGHRA and CDR2 YSYEKL. This CDR3 contains 18 residues. The CDR3 region is CASSQGRRDRGTGETQYF. CDR3 DNA: TGCGCCAGCAGCCAGGGACGAAGGGACAGGGGGACGGGGGAGACCCAGTACTTC.

This clone was detected only once. V is TRBV28 and J is TRBJ1-5; no reliable D call. Germline V gene sequence: CDR1 MDHEN, CDR2 SYDVKM. Trimming shortened V by 10 bases and J by 3 bases, and 16 bases separated the two germline ends. The CDR3 runs 14 residues. CDR3 in DNA: TGTGCCATCGACTCTGGGGTATACAATCAGCCCCAGCATTTT. This codes for CAIDSGVYNQPQHF.

This chain uses TRBV15 with TRBJ1-1; no clear D. There are 14 residues in the CDR3. V was clipped by 0 bases and J by 4 bases, with 9 bases between them. Germline V gene sequence: CDR1 LNHNV, CDR2 YYDKDF (reference sequence). In DNA form, the CDR3 reads TGTGCCACCAGCAGAGAACGGGCCTCCACTGAAGCTTTCTTT. It translates to CATSRERASTEAFF.

The V and J genes are TRBV19 and TRBJ2-3; 7 bases are shared with TRBD2. The CDR3 runs 11 residues. The germline gives CDR1 LNHDA, CDR2 SQIVND (reference sequence). Germline trimming cut 10 bases from V and 4 bases from J; bases unmatched to any gene: 2. The CDR3 loop reads CATREADTQYF. CDR3 in DNA: TGTGCCACCCGGGAGGCAGATACGCAGTATTTT. The full variable domain, completed using reference TRBV19 and TRBJ2-3, is DGGITQSPKYLFRKEGQNVTLSCEQNLNHDAMYWYRQDPGQGLRLIYYSQIVNDFQKGDIAEGYSVSREKKESFPLTVTSAQKNPTAFYLCATREADTQYFGPGTRLTVL.

This clone was seen just once. This chain connects TRBV19 to TRBJ2-7; D is ambiguous. The CDR3 spans 13 residues. V lost 3 bases to trimming and J lost 3 bases, with 9 bases between them. Germline loops: CDR1 LNHDA, CDR2 SQIVND (reference sequence). The CDR3 reads CASSISKGYEQYF. Here the CDR3 DNA reads TGTGCCAGTAGTATTTCCAAGGGCTACGAGCAGTACTTC. Together with reference TRBV19 and TRBJ2-7, the CDR3 gives the full variable domain: DGGITQSPKYLFRKEGQNVTLSCEQNLNHDAMYWYRQDPGQGLRLIYYSQIVNDFQKGDIAEGYSVSREKKESFPLTVTSAQKNPTAFYLCASSISKGYEQYFGPGTRLTVT.